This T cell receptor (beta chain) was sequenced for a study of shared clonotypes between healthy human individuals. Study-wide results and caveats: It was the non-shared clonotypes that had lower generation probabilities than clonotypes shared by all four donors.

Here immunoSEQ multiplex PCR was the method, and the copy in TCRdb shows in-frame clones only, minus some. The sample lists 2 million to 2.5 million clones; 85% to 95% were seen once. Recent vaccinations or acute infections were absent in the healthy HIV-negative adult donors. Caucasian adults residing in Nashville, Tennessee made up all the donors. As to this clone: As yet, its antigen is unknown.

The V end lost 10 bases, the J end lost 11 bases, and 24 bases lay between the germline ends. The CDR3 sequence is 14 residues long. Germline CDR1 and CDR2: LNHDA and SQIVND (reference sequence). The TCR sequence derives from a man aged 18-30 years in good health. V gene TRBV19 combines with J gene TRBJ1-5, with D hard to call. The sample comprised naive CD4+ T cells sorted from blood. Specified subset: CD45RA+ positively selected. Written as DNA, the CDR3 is TGTGCCACCACGAGGACTCCGACCAGTGGGGCCCAGCATTTT. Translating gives CATTRTPTSGAQHF. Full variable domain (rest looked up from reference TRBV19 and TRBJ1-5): DGGITQSPKYLFRKEGQNVTLSCEQNLNHDAMYWYRQDPGQGLRLIYYSQIVNDFQKGDIAEGYSVSREKKESFPLTVTSAQKNPTAFYLCATTRTPTSGAQHFGDGTRLSIL.